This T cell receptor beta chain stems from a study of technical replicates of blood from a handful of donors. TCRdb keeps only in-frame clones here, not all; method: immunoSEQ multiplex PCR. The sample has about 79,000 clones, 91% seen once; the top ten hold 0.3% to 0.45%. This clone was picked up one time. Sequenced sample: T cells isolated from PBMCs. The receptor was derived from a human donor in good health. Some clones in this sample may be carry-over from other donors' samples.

The CDR3 region has the DNA TGTGCCAGCAGTGTAACGCAGGGGGAAGATACGCAGTATTTT. It codes for CASSVTQGEDTQYF. This chain links TRBV6-5 with TRBJ2-3, with 7 positions matching TRBD1. The V gene's germline CDR1 is MNHEY and CDR2 SVGAGI. The CDR3 is 14 residues long. The V segment lost 5 bases and the J segment 5 bases; nucleotides outside the gene matches: 7.